This T cell receptor (beta chain) was sequenced for a study of shared clonotypes between healthy human individuals. In replicate PCRs of sorted subsets, roughly 200 ng DNA, roughly 27,000 T cell genomes, was used. The method was immunoSEQ multiplex PCR; TCRdb's version includes in-frame clones alone and lacks a portion of them. The sample includes approximately 840,000 clones, approximately 96% of them seen just once. There are 16 residues in the CDR3. The V gene's germline CDR1 is ENHRY and CDR2 SYGVKD. Trimming at V came to 3 bases and at J to 3 bases, leaving 7 bases not matched to a gene. Positive CCR7 selection of CD45RO-negative cells yielded the naive CD8 cells, and terminally differentiated effector memory CD45RA+ cells were excluded. In the case of this clone: Its matching antigen is unknown.

Overall study findings and caveats: The study found lower generation probabilities in non-shared clonotypes than in those shared by all four donors. Sampling was confined to blood; repertoires within tissues likely differ.

The origin of this receptor is a man aged 25-40 years in good health. Material: naive CD8+ T cells sorted from blood. The rearrangement joins TRBV10-3 to TRBJ2-3; 9 bases line up with TRBD1. CDR3 sequence reads: CAISDQDGQGTDTQYF. The CDR3 region has the DNA TGTGCCATCAGTGACCAAGACGGACAGGGGACAGATACGCAGTATTTT.